This T cell receptor beta chain originates from a study of human T cells and chemical hapten exposure. Study details: The variation in per-sample TCR yields arose mainly from small differences in pooled library volumes.

A single record per CDR3 protein comes from TCRdb applying MiXCR to the RACE reads. This sample yields fewer than 300,000 distinct CDR3 sequences, of which 7.5% to 9% are seen a single time; more than 0.95% belongs to the top ten. Remarks on this clonotype: Its matching antigen is unknown.

Study-level points and caveats: Expanded TCRs clustered into significantly more large CDR3 similarity groups than controls, the analysis revealed.

Trimming took off 3 bases at V and 7 bases at J, with 15 bases between the two ends. CDR1 is SQVTM, CDR2 ANQGSEA, per germline. The CDR3 length is 13 residues. Time point described: pre-sensitization, week 0. The treatment denotes: therapeutic diphenylcyclopropenone sensitization with weekly scalp DPC. This receptor was obtained from a man younger than 30 with alopecia areata. Some clones in this sample may be carry-over from other donors' samples. The chain combines TRBV29-1 with TRBJ1-1; D is unclear. The sample was whole blood, taken in connection with sensitization to the hapten diphenylcyclopropenone (DPC). The CDR3 coding sequence is TGCAGCGTTGAGAGGACCCTATCTATTGAAGCTTTCTTT. Protein product: CSVERTLSIEAFF.